One and the same sample provided the 16 T cell receptor beta chains below, sequenced in a study of T-cell reconstitution after alpha-beta-depleted transplantation in children. For TCRbeta, the library was prepared with unique molecular identifiers. A single record per CDR3 protein comes from TCRdb applying MiXCR to the PCR reads. Here the sample spans about 440,000 distinct CDR3 sequences, roughly 44% being singletons. The source was PBMCs, collected before TCRalphabeta/CD19-depleted stem cell transplant. All receptors come from a girl aged 2 to 10 with aplastic anemia, due to receive a stem cell transplant.

The rearrangement links TRBV7-8 to TRBJ2-1; tentatively, D is TRBD2 (6 bases). V was cut by 0 bases and J by 2 bases, with 8 bases left in between. This CDR3 is 15 amino acids long. Looked up from germline, CDR1 is SGHVS and CDR2 is FQNEAQ. In DNA form, the CDR3 reads TGTGCCAGCAGCTTAGCGACTAGGGCCTACAATGAGCAGTTCTTC. It specifies CASSLATRAYNEQFF.

This clonotype was seen a handful of times. The CDR3 coding sequence is TGCAGCGTTCCCCAGGACCCTAAAGAGACCCAGTACTTC. This gives the protein CSVPQDPKETQYF. The chain uses TRBV29-1 and TRBJ2-5; no clear D gene. The CDR3 length is 13 residues. Trimming pared 5 bases from V and 3 bases from J, leaving 13 bases between. CDR1 is SQVTM, CDR2 ANQGSEA, per germline. The full variable domain, in which reference TRBV29-1 and TRBJ2-5 provide the parts outside the CDR3, is SAVISQKPSRDICQRGTSLTIQCQVDSQVTMMFWYRQQPGQSLTLIATANQGSEATYESGFVIDKFPISRPNLTFSTLTVSNMSPEDSSIYLCSVPQDPKETQYFGPGTRLLVL.

This clonotype was detected once. The chain employs TRBV11-3 and TRBJ2-7; D may be TRBD1 (7 bases). The CDR3 totals 14 residues. Germline lookup yields CDR1 SGHNT and CDR2 YENEEA. V shed 8 bases and J shed 6 bases, with 20 bases lying between them. In nucleotides, the CDR3 is TGTGCCAGCGGACAGGAGGGCGGCAGGGGCGAGCAGTACTTC. This translates into CASGQEGGRGEQYF.

V and J are TRBV7-9 and TRBJ2-3; D may be TRBD2 (6 bases). This CDR3 is 14 amino acids long. Looked up from germline, CDR1 is SEHNR and CDR2 is FQNEAQ (reference sequence). V gave up 5 bases and J gave up 0 bases, with 9 bases separating them. DNA of the CDR3: TGTGCCAGCAGCCGAGGGACTAGCACAGATACGCAGTATTTT. Protein product: CASSRGTSTDTQYF.

This chain connects TRBV9 to TRBJ2-5; 11 nucleotides line up with TRBD2. The CDR3 is made up of 17 amino acids. CDR1 and CDR2 from the germline V gene are SGDLS and YYNGEE. J gave up 8 bases and V 0 bases, and 12 bases lay outside the gene matches. The CDR3 here is CASSVGSGGAPPGTQYF. As DNA, the CDR3 is TGTGCCAGCAGCGTAGGTAGCGGGGGGGCCCCTCCAGGAACCCAGTACTTC.

The chain combines TRBV18 with TRBJ1-1; weak D call: TRBD1 (5 bases). V gave up 5 bases and J gave up 7 bases, with 5 bases separating them. The germline gives CDR1 KGHSH, CDR2 LQKENI. The CDR3 runs 10 residues. As DNA, the CDR3 is TGTGCCAGCTCAGACAGTGAAGCTTTCTTT. Amino acid sequence: CASSDSEAFF.

J is TRBJ2-7 and V is TRBV3-1; TRBD2 matches at 11 bases. CDR3 length: 14 amino acids. V was clipped by 7 bases and J by 6 bases; unmatched bases: 8. Germline CDR1 LGHDT, CDR2 YNNKEL (reference sequence). Written as DNA, the CDR3 is TGTGCCAGCACCCGGGAACTAGCGGGAGTCGAGCAGTACTTC. Amino acids: CASTRELAGVEQYF.

The chain employs TRBV5-5 and TRBJ2-1; no clear D gene. The CDR3 extends over 13 amino acids. Trimming cost V 4 bases and J 2 bases, with 7 bases left between them. Germline CDR1 reads SGHKS; CDR2 reads YYEKEE (reference sequence). The CDR3 DNA sequence: TGTGCCAGCAGCACTATGACCTACAATGAGCAGTTCTTC. Protein sequence: CASSTMTYNEQFF.

This chain connects TRBV12-3 or TRBV12-4 to TRBJ1-2, with 9 bases aligning to TRBD1. CDR3 size: 14 residues. Trimming removed 6 bases from V and 7 bases from J; junction bases left unmatched: 9. The CDR3 DNA is TGTGCCAGCAGACACACGGACAGGGGACTTGGCTACACCTTC. Residues: CASRHTDRGLGYTF.

This clonotype has a handful of counts. V is TRBV20-1 and J is TRBJ2-5; 11 positions agree with TRBD2. V was pared by 4 bases and J by 1 base, with 5 bases of the junction left unmatched. CDR3 length: 15 residues. CDR1 and CDR2 (germline): DFQATT, SNEGSKA (reference sequence). In DNA form, the CDR3 reads TGCAGTGCTACAAATAGCGGGAGGGGCCAAGAGACCCAGTACTTC. Protein: CSATNSGRGQETQYF.

There are many counts of this clonotype. The rearrangement uses TRBV20-1 and TRBJ2-1, with 8 nucleotides matching TRBD2. Germline assignment: CDR1 DFQATT and CDR2 SNEGSKA (reference sequence). CDR3 length equals 14 residues. Trimming took 5 bases from V and 2 from J; bases not matched to a gene: 5. The CDR3: CSAHSGSAYNEQFF. The CDR3 region has the DNA TGCAGTGCTCACAGCGGGAGCGCCTACAATGAGCAGTTCTTC.

This chain connects TRBV5-1 to TRBJ2-3; D unclear. This CDR3 region has 15 residues. Germline values: CDR1 SGHRS, CDR2 YFSETQ. V lost 0 bases and J 0 bases, leaving 8 bases between the germline ends. CDR3 coding DNA: TGCGCCAGCAGCTTGGGGGCGCTTAGCACAGATACGCAGTATTTT. Encoded protein: CASSLGALSTDTQYF.

This clonotype showed up just a few times. The chain employs TRBV4-1 and TRBJ2-7; a possible D gene is TRBD1 (6 bases). The germline V gene encodes CDR1 MGHRA and CDR2 YSYEKL. Trimming took off 1 base at V and 6 bases at J, with 10 bases between the two ends. There are 13 residues in the CDR3. CDR3 DNA sequence: TGCGCCAGCAGCCAAGTACAGGGAGCCGAGCAGTACTTC. Translated: CASSQVQGAEQYF.

This clonotype was detected many times. The J gene is TRBJ2-3, the V gene TRBV7-9; D may correspond to TRBD1 or TRBD2 (5 bases each). The germline V gene encodes CDR1 SEHNR and CDR2 FQNEAQ (reference sequence). This CDR3 is built from 16 residues. V was cut by 2 bases and J by 7 bases, with 19 bases left in between. CDR3 in DNA: TGTGCCAGCAGCTTAACGGGACGGGCCGTGAGTCATACGCAGTATTTT. As protein: CASSLTGRAVSHTQYF.

This clonotype has a handful of counts. V usage is TRBV4-2 and J usage is TRBJ2-3; D perhaps matches TRBD2 (5 bases). The length of the CDR3 is 18 residues. V lost 1 base, J lost 0 bases, and 17 bases lay in between. CDR1 and CDR2 (germline): LGHNA, YNFKEQ. This CDR3 reads CASSQAQRQSFSTDTQYF. The CDR3 nucleotides read TGTGCCAGCAGCCAAGCGCAGCGGCAGAGCTTTAGCACAGATACGCAGTATTTT.

This clonotype has more than one count but fewer than ten. V usage is TRBV5-1 and J usage is TRBJ2-6, with D tentatively TRBD1 or TRBD2 (5 bases each). Per the germline V gene, CDR1 is SGHRS and CDR2 is YFSETQ. V was trimmed by 0 bases and J by 0 bases, leaving 16 bases between them. The CDR3 spans 19 residues. The chain's CDR3 is CASSLGGRIEFSGANVLTF. CDR3 bases: TGCGCCAGCAGCTTGGGGGGACGGATTGAATTCTCTGGGGCCAACGTCCTGACTTTC.